This entry describes one TCR beta chain. Its antigen is not identified. The sample originates from a study of cytomegalovirus exposure and HLA in healthy donors. Study results and caveats: Later on, an analysis tied some 17,000 TCR beta sequences to HLA alleles at 0.05 false discovery rate. The authors enumerated 164 TCR beta chains as linked to cytomegalovirus.

In germline, CDR1 is GTSNPN, CDR2 SVGIG (reference sequence). V was trimmed by 1 base and J by 2 bases, leaving 6 bases between them. CDR3 length: 13 amino acids. The PCR employed 60 Vbeta primers together with 13 Jbeta primers. Generated by immunoSEQ multiplex PCR, the TCRdb table keeps only in-frame clones and is missing some. Among about 96,000 clones, 65% to 85% were seen once, and the ten largest hold around an eighth. V and J are TRBV30 and TRBJ1-5, with D possibly being TRBD1 (5 bases). Sequenced material: PBMCs. The clonotype was recovered from a woman in her seventies in good health and CMV-seropositive. The CDR3: CAWSAGGNQPQHF. The DNA of the CDR3 is TGTGCCTGGAGTGCGGGGGGCAATCAGCCCCAGCATTTT.